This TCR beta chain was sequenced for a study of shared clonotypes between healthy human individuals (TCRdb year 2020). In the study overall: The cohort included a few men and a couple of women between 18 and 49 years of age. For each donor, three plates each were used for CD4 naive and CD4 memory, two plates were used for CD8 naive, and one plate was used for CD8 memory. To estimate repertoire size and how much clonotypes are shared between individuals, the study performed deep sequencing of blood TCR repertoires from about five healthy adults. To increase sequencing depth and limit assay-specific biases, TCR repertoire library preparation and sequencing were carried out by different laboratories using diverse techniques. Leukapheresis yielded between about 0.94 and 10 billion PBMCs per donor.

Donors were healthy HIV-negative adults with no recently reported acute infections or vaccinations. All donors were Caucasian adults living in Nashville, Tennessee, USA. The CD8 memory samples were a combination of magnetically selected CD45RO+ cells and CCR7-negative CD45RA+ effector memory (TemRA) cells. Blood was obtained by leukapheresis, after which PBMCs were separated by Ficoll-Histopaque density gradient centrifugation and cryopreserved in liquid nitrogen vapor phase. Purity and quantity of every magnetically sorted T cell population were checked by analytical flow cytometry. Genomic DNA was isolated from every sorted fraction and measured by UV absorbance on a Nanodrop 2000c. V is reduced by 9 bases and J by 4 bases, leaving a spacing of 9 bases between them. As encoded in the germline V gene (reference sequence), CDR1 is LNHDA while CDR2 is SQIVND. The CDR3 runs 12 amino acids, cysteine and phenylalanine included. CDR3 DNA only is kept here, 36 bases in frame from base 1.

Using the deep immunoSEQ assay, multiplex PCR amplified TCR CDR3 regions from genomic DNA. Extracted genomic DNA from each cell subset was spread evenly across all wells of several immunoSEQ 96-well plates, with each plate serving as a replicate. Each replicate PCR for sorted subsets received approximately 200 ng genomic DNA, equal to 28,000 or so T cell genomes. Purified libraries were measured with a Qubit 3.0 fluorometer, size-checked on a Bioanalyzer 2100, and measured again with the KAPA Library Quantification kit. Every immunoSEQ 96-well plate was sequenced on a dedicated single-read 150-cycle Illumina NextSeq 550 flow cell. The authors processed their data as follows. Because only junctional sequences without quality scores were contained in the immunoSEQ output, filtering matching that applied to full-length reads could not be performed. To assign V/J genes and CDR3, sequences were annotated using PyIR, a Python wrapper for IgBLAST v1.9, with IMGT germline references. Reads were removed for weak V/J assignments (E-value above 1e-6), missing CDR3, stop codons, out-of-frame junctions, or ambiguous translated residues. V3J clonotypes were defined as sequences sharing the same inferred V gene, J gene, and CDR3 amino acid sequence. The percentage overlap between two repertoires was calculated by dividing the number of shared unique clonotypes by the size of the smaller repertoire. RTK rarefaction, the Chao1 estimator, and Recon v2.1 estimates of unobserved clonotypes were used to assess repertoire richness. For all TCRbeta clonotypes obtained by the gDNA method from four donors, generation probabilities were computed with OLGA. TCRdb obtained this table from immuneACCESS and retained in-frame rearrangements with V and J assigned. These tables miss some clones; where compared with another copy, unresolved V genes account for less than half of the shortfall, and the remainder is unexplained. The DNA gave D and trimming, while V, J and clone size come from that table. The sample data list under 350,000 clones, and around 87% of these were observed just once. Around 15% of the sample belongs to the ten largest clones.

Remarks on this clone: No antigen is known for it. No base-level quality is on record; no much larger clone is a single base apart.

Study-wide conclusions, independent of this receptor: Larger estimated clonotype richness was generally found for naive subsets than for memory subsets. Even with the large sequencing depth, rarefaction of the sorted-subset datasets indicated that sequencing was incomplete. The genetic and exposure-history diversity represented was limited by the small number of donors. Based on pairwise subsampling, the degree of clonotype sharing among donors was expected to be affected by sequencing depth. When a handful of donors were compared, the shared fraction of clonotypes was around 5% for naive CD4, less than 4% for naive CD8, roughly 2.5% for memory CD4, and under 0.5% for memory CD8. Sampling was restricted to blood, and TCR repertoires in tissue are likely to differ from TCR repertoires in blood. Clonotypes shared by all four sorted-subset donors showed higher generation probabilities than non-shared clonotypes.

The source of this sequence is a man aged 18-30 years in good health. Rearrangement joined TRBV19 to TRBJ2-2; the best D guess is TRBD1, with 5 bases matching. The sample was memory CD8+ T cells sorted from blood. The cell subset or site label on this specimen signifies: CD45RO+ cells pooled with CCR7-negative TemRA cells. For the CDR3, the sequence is CASQGITGELFF. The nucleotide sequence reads TGTGCCAGCCAGGGTATCACCGGGGAGCTGTTTTTT.